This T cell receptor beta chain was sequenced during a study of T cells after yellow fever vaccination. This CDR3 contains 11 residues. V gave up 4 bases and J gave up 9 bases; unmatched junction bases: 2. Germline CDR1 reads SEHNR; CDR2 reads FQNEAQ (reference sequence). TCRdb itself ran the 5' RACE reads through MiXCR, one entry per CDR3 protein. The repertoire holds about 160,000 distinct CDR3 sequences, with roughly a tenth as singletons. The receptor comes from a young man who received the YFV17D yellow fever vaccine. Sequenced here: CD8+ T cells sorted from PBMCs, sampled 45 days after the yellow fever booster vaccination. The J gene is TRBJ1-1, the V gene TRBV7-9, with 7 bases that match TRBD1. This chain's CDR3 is CASSSDRQAFF. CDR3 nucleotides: TGTGCCAGCAGCTCGGACAGGCAAGCTTTCTTT.